This passage covers 23 T cell receptor beta chains from one sample sequenced in a study of circulating CD8 cells and anti-PD-1 response in melanoma. The QIAseq Immune Repertoire TCR panel built the libraries from roughly 16 ng of total RNA. TCRdb re-called the reads through MiXCR, storing one row per CDR3 protein. This table has approximately 1,200 distinct CDR3 sequences, around 6.3% appearing once. Live CD3+CD8+TCRalphabeta+ cells were sorted into four subsets by PD-1 and/or TIGIT. Sample: CD8+ T cells from PBMCs, taken at baseline or after one month of anti-PD-1 therapy (not recorded which). The origin of the receptors is a human donor with melanoma.

By share, this clonotype ranks as large (0.1 to 1%). The V call is TRBV7-3, the J call TRBJ2-2; 11 bases align to TRBD2. CDR1 is SGHTA, CDR2 FQGTGA, per germline. J lost 2 bases, V lost 4 bases, and 3 bases had no gene match. This CDR3 comprises 16 residues. For the CDR3, the DNA is TGTGCCAGCAGCTCTAGCGGGGGGCTTAACACCGGGGAGCTGTTTTTT. Amino acid sequence: CASSSSGGLNTGELFF.

This clonotype is medium-sized (0.01 to 0.1%) within its sample. One junction end disagrees with the germline gene, perhaps due to a read error. The chain links TRBV12-5 to TRBJ2-2, with D possibly being TRBD2 (5 bases). This CDR3 spans 16 amino acids. In germline, CDR1 is LGHNT, CDR2 FRNRAP. CDR3 in DNA: TGTGCTAGTGGCACACCTGAAGGCGCGGATACCGGGGAGCTGTCTTTT. This translates into CASGTPEGADTGELSF.

This clonotype is termed large. V usage is TRBV28 and J usage is TRBJ2-7, with 10 bases identical to TRBD1. Trimming cost V 5 bases and J 5 bases; bases outside gene matches: 6. Germline CDR1 is MDHEN and CDR2 is SYDVKM. The CDR3 loop spans 14 amino acids. This CDR3 is CASSRQGAQNEQYF. CDR3 sequence (DNA): TGTGCCAGCAGTAGACAGGGGGCTCAAAACGAGCAGTACTTC.

This clonotype is judged medium-sized. The chain couples TRBV5-6 to TRBJ2-5; D unclear. CDR3 size: 14 residues. Deletions cut 0 bases from V and 2 bases from J, with 8 bases between. The germline CDR1 and CDR2 sequences are SGHDT and YYEEEE. The CDR3: CASSLAGIQETQYF. The CDR3 DNA sequence: TGTGCCAGCAGCTTGGCGGGCATACAAGAGACCCAGTACTTC.

Within the sample, this clonotype is medium-sized (0.01 to 0.1%). This sequence joins TRBV13 and TRBJ2-7; D may be TRBD2 (7 bases). The CDR3 has 15 amino acids. Germline CDR1 reads PRHDT; CDR2 reads FYEKMQ (reference sequence). The germline V and J ends were trimmed by 1 base and 0 bases, with 10 bases remaining between them. CDR3 sequence (DNA): TGTGCCAGCAGCTTAGTGGCGGGGGCCTCCTACGAGCAGTACTTC. This encodes CASSLVAGASYEQYF. The complete variable domain, with remaining parts taken from reference TRBV13 and TRBJ2-7, reads AAGVIQSPRHLIKEKRETATLKCYPIPRHDTVYWYQQGPGQDPQFLISFYEKMQSDKGSIPDRFSAQQFSDYHSELNMSSLELGDSALYFCASSLVAGASYEQYFGPGTRLTVT.

This clonotype is labeled medium-sized. The genes are TRBV2 and TRBJ2-3; TRBD2 is a possible D gene (6 bases). The germline V gene encodes CDR1 SNHLY and CDR2 FYNNEI. V was cut by 1 base and J by 4 bases, with 21 bases left in between. The CDR3 length is 18 residues. Written as DNA, the CDR3 is TGTGCCAGCAGTGAAGTTAGTCCCAGCGGGCTCACCCCAGATACGCAGTATTTT. Translation: CASSEVSPSGLTPDTQYF.

This clonotype is termed medium-sized (0.01 to 0.1%). The chain joins TRBV12-3 or TRBV12-4 to TRBJ1-1; possible D gene TRBD1, 5 bases. V was pared by 3 bases and J by 2 bases, with 10 bases between. The CDR3 loop spans 14 amino acids. The CDR3 DNA sequence: TGTGCCAGCAGTTTTGGCAGGGCAAACACTGAAGCTTTCTTT. It codes for CASSFGRANTEAFF.

In its sample, this clonotype ranks as large. The chain carries TRBV7-3 and TRBJ2-7; perhaps D is TRBD1 or TRBD2 (5 bases each). CDR1 and CDR2 (germline): SGHTA, FQGTGA. The germline V and J ends were trimmed by 5 bases and 3 bases, with 11 bases remaining between them. The CDR3 is made up of 13 amino acids. DNA of the CDR3: TGTGCCAGCAGCGCAGGGAGTGGCTACGAGCAGTACTTC. This encodes CASSAGSGYEQYF. The full variable domain, completed using reference TRBV7-3 and TRBJ2-7, is GAGVSQTPSNKVTEKGKYVELRCDPISGHTALYWYRQSLGQGPEFLIYFQGTGAADDSGLPNDRFFAVRPEGSVSTLKIQRTERGDSAVYLCASSAGSGYEQYFGPGTRLTVT.

This clonotype is deemed medium-sized. The rearrangement links TRBV5-4 to TRBJ1-1; D is uncertain. V was trimmed by 0 bases and J by 10 bases, leaving 7 bases between them. CDR1 and CDR2 (germline): SGHNT, YYREEE (reference sequence). The CDR3 totals 11 residues. CDR3 nucleotide sequence: TGTGCCAGCAGCTTGGGCCCGCTAGCTTTCTTT. Translation: CASSLGPLAFF. Filled out from reference TRBV5-4 and TRBJ1-1, the complete variable domain reads ETGVTQSPTHLIKTRGQQVTLRCSSQSGHNTVSWYQQALGQGPQFIFQYYREEENGRGNFPPRFSGLQFPNYSSELNVNALELDDSALYLCASSLGPLAFFGQGTRLTVV.

In its sample, this clonotype ranks as large. V gene TRBV27 combines with J gene TRBJ2-2; 10 positions agree with TRBD2. After removal of 2 bases from V and 7 bases from J, the junction contained 10 bases not matched to a gene. The CDR3 is 17 residues long. The V gene's germline CDR1 is MNHEY and CDR2 SMNVEV (reference sequence). The CDR3 bases are TGTGCCAGCAGTTTAATAGCGGGGGGAAAGGATAGCGGGGAGCTGTTTTTT. Translating it yields CASSLIAGGKDSGELFF.

This clonotype is judged medium-sized (0.01 to 0.1%). At one end the junction does not follow the germline gene, possibly because of a read error. In DNA, the CDR3 is TGCGCCAGCAGACAAGACGCGGGGGATTCCTCCTACGAGCAGTACTTC. It encodes CASRQDAGDSSYEQYF. The rearrangement joins TRBV4-1 to TRBJ2-7; 7 nucleotides agree with TRBD2. The CDR3 length is 16 residues. Germline assignment: CDR1 MGHRA and CDR2 YSYEKL.

The chain links TRBV19 to TRBJ2-3; the D gene is possibly TRBD2 (5 bases). Trimming took off 7 bases at V and 6 bases at J, with 14 bases between the two ends. CDR3 length equals 13 residues. Germline CDR1 is LNHDA and CDR2 is SQIVND (reference sequence). This CDR3 is CASKASPGDTQYF. Here the CDR3 DNA reads TGTGCCAGTAAGGCCAGCCCGGGGGATACGCAGTATTTT.

In its sample, this clonotype is large. The chain couples TRBV4-2 to TRBJ2-2; 8 bases align to TRBD1. The V gene end was trimmed by 6 bases and the J gene end by 6 bases; junction bases not matched to a gene: 6. CDR1 and CDR2 from the germline V gene are LGHNA and YNFKEQ. The CDR3 has 14 amino acids. The CDR3 bases are TGTGCCAGCAGTCCTATGACAGGGGCCGGGGAGCTGTTTTTT. Amino acid sequence: CASSPMTGAGELFF.

By its share, this clonotype is medium-sized. J is TRBJ1-1 and V is TRBV20-1, with 7 bases lining up with TRBD1. CDR1 is DFQATT and CDR2 is SNEGSKA in the germline V gene (reference sequence). The CDR3 runs 14 residues. V shed 5 bases, J shed 0 bases, and the junction held 6 bases outside the gene matches. CDR3 sequence reads: CSAGPTGMNTEAFF. The DNA of the CDR3 is TGCAGTGCTGGACCGACAGGGATGAACACTGAAGCTTTCTTT.

This clonotype counts as medium-sized (0.01 to 0.1%). The chain uses TRBV2 and TRBJ2-7, with 8 bases that match TRBD1. V lost 8 bases and J lost 0; bases outside the gene matches: 0. CDR3 length: 12 amino acids. CDR1 is SNHLY and CDR2 is FYNNEI in the germline V gene. The CDR3 sequence: CASQGASYEQYF. Written as DNA, the CDR3 is TGTGCCAGCCAGGGGGCCTCCTACGAGCAGTACTTC.

In this sample, this clonotype is medium-sized. The chain combines TRBV5-5 with TRBJ1-1; D gene uncertain. The CDR3 spans 13 residues. V was pared by 4 bases and J by 1 base, with 8 bases between. The germline V gene encodes CDR1 SGHKS and CDR2 YYEKEE (reference sequence). CDR3 protein: CASSPRTNTEAFF. CDR3 sequence (DNA): TGTGCCAGCAGCCCCCGGACGAACACTGAAGCTTTCTTT.

This clonotype is deemed medium-sized. The chain couples TRBV7-9 to TRBJ2-4; 9 positions match TRBD1. The V segment lost 8 bases and the J segment 7 bases; nucleotides outside the gene matches: 9. In germline, CDR1 is SEHNR, CDR2 FQNEAQ (reference sequence). The CDR3 extends over 14 amino acids. CDR3 in DNA: TGTGCCAGCGGGGGACAGGGATGGTCGAACATTCAGTACTTC. Translating it yields CASGGQGWSNIQYF.

Relative to its sample, this clonotype is medium-sized. The chain combines TRBV28 with TRBJ2-7; 9 positions agree with TRBD1. The germline V gene encodes CDR1 MDHEN and CDR2 SYDVKM. Trimming removed 7 bases from V and 3 bases from J; junction bases left unmatched: 7. The CDR3 is 14 residues long. The DNA of the CDR3 is TGTGCCAGCAAACGGGACAGGGAAATCTACGAGCAGTACTTC. It specifies CASKRDREIYEQYF.

Note on this clonotype: Possible read error: a much larger clone is one base away. This sequence joins TRBV21-1 and TRBJ2-6. TRBV21-1 is annotated as a pseudogene. The CDR3 extends over 16 amino acids. The CDR3 here is CASSTSNRSGASVLTF. The CDR3 DNA sequence: TGTGCCAGCAGCACGTCTAACCGCTCTGGGGCCAGCGTCCTGACTTTC.

By share, this clonotype ranks as medium-sized (0.01 to 0.1%). V usage is TRBV5-4 and J usage is TRBJ1-5, with 10 bases fitting TRBD1. Germline assignment: CDR1 SGHNT and CDR2 YYREEE (reference sequence). The CDR3 extends over 15 amino acids. V was clipped by 4 bases and J by 4 bases; unmatched bases: 5. This chain's CDR3 is CASSHGTGENQPQHF. CDR3 coding DNA: TGTGCCAGCAGCCATGGGACAGGGGAAAATCAGCCCCAGCATTTT.

This clonotype is categorized as large. The chain recombines TRBV4-2 with TRBJ2-7; the match to TRBD2 covers 7 bases. The CDR3 consists of 15 residues. V shed 2 bases and J 8 bases; nucleotides not matched to a gene: 12. The germline V gene encodes CDR1 LGHNA and CDR2 YNFKEQ. The CDR3 sequence is CASSQNQRGAYQQYF. CDR3 DNA: TGTGCCAGCAGCCAAAACCAGCGGGGCGCGTACCAGCAGTACTTC.

By proportion, this clonotype is large. V usage is TRBV29-1 and J usage is TRBJ2-7; D remains unclear. Germline V gene lookup returns CDR1 SQVTM and CDR2 ANQGSEA. Between the trimmed V and J ends, which lost 5 bases and 5 bases, there was a span of 10 bases. The CDR3 is 11 amino acids. The CDR3 loop reads CSVLDGHEQYF. For the CDR3, the DNA is TGCAGCGTTCTAGACGGACACGAGCAGTACTTC.

This clonotype was observed a few times. The V call is TRBV19, the J call TRBJ2-1, with D possibly being TRBD1 (5 bases). The CDR3 consists of 13 residues. Trimming pared 6 bases from V and 2 bases from J, leaving 8 bases between. Germline V lookup: CDR1 LNHDA, CDR2 SQIVND (reference sequence). CDR3 DNA: TGTGCCAGTAGGGACACCACCTACAATGAGCAGTTCTTC. The encoded protein is CASRDTTYNEQFF.